This TCR beta chain was identified during a study of Ad26.COV2.S vaccination and SARS-CoV-2 variants. Study-wide results and limits: Placebo recipients had lower spike-specific TCR breadth than vaccine recipients. Breadth of non-spike TCRs did not differ between vaccinees and placebo recipients.

Note on this clone: Its antigen is as yet unknown.

Profiled with immunoSEQ multiplex PCR; TCRdb holds only in-frame clones, not every one. This sample has about 400,000 clones, with about four fifths found just once. The treatment denotes: approximately 18 received Ad26.COV2.S at low or high dose, single or two shots; about 5 received placebo; per-sample allocation not given. The investigators took samples on day 63 after the first vaccine or placebo injection. Trimming pared 6 bases from V and 5 bases from J, leaving 20 bases between. Germline loops: CDR1 MNHEY, CDR2 SMNVEV (reference sequence). The CDR3 loop spans 16 amino acids. Source: peripheral blood, taken in a trial of Ad26.COV2.S vaccine versus placebo. The J gene is TRBJ2-1, the V gene TRBV27; D might be TRBD1 (5 bases). This receptor was obtained from a person aged 18-60 years who received the Ad26.COV2.S COVID-19 vaccine or a placebo. The CDR3 DNA reads TGTGCCAGCAGCCCCTTCGGCTGGGAAGGGGACAATGAGCAGTTCTTC. Translating gives CASSPFGWEGDNEQFF.